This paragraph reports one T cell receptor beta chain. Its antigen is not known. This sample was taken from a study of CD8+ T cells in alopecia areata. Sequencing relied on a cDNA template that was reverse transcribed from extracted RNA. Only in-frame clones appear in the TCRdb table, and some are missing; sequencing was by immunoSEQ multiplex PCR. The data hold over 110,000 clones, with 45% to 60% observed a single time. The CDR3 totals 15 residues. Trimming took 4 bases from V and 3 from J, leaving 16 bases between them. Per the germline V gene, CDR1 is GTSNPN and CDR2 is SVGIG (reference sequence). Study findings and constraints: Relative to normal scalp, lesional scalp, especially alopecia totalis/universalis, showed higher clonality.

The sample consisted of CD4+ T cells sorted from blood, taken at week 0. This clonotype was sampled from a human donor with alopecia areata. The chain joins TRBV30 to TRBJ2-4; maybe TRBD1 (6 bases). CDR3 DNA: TGTGCCTGGACCTCTCAGGGGTTGGGCAAAAACATTCAGTACTTC. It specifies CAWTSQGLGKNIQYF.